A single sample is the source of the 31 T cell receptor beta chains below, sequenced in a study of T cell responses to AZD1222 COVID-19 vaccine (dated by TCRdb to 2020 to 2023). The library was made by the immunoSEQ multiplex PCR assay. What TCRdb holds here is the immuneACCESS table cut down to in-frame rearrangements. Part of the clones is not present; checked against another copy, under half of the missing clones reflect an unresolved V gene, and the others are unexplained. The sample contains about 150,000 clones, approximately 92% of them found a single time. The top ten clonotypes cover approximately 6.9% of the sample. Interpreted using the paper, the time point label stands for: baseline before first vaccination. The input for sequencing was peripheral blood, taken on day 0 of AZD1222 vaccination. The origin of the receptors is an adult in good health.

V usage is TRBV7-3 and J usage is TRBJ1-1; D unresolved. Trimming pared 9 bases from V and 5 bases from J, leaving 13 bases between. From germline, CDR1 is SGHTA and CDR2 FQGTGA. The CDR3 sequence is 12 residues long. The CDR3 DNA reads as TGTGCCAGGCGACAAGGAGGGACTGAAGCTTTCTTT. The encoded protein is CARRQGGTEAFF. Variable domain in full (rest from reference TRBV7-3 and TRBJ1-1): GAGVSQTPSNKVTEKGKYVELRCDPISGHTALYWYRQSLGQGPEFLIYFQGTGAADDSGLPNDRFFAVRPEGSVSTLKIQRTERGDSAVYLCARRQGGTEAFFGQGTRLTVV.

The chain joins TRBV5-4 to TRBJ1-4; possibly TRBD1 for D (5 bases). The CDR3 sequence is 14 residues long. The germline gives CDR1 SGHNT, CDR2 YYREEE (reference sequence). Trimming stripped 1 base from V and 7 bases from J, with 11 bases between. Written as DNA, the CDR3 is TGTGCCAGCAGCTTGATAGGGACGGCTGAAAAACTGTTTTTT. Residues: CASSLIGTAEKLFF.

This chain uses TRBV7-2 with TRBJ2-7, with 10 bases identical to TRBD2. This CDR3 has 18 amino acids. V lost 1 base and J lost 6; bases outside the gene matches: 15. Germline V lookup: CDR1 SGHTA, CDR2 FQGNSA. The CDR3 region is CASSLVSSGSGGAVEQYV. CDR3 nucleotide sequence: TGTGCCAGCAGCTTAGTGTCGTCTGGGAGCGGGGGGGCTGTCGAGCAGTACGTC.

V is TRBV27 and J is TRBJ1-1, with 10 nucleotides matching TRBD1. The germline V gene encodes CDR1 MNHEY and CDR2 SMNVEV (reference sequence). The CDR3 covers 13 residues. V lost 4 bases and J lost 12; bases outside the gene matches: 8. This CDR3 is CASSWVGTGDTFF. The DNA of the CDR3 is TGTGCCAGCAGTTGGGTTGGGACAGGGGACACTTTCTTT.

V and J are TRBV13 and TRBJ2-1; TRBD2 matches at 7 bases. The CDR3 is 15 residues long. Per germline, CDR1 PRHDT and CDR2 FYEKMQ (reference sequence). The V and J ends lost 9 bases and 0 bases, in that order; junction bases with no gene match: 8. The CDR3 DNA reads TGTGCCAGTAAAAGCGGGACGAGCTCCTACAATGAGCAGTTCTTC. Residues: CASKSGTSSYNEQFF.

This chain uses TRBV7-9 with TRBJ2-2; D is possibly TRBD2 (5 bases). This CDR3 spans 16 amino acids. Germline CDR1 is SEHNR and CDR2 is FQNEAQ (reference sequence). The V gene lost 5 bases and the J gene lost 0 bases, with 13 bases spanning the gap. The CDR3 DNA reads TGTGCCAGCAGCCCTTTAGGACTCGCGAACACCGGGGAGCTGTTTTTT. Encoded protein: CASSPLGLANTGELFF.

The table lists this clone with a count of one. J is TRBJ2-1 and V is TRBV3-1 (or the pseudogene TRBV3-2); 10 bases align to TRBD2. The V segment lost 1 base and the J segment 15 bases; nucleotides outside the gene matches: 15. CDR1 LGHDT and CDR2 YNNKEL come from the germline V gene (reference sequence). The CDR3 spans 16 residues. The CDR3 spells CASSQGLGTSVHIPFF. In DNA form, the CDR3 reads TGTGCCAGCAGCCAAGGCCTCGGGACTAGCGTCCATATTCCGTTCTTC.

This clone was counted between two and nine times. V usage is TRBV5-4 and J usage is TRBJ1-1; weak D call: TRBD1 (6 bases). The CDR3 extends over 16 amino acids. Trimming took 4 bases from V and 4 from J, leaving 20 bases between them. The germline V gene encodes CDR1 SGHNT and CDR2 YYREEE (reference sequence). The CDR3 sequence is CASSRAGGRFGTEAFF. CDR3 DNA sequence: TGTGCCAGCAGCCGGGCGGGGGGCAGGTTCGGCACTGAAGCTTTCTTT.

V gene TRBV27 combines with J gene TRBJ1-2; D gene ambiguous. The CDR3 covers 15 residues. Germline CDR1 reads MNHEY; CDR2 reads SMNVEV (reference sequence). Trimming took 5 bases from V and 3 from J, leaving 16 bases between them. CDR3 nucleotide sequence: TGTGCCAGCAGTGACCTGGCTTCCGGGCACTATGGCTACACCTTC. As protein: CASSDLASGHYGYTF.

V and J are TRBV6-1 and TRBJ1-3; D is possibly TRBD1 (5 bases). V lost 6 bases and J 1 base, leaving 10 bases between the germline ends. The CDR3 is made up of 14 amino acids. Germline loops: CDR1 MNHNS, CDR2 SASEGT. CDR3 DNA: TGTGCCAGCAGGGGGGGGAGTTCTGGAAACACCATATATTTT. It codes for CASRGGSSGNTIYF.

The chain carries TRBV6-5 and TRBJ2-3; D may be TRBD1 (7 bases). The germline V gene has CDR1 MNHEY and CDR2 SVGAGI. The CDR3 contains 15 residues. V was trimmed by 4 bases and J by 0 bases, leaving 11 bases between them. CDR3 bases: TGTGCCAGCAGTTCGACAGGGACTAGCACAGATACGCAGTATTTT. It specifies CASSSTGTSTDTQYF.

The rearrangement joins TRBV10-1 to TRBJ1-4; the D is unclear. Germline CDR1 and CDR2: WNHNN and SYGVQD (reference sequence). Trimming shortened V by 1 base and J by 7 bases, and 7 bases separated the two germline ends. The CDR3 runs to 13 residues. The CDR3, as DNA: TGCGCCAGCAGTGAGTTTCCGGGTGAAAAACTGTTTTTT. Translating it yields CASSEFPGEKLFF.

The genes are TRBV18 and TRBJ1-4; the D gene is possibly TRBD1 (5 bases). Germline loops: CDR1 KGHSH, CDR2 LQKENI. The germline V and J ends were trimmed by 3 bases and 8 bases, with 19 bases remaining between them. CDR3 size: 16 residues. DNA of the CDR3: TGTGCCAGCTCACCTCAACCAGCAGGGTTGGGAGAAAAACTGTTTTTT. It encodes CASSPQPAGLGEKLFF.

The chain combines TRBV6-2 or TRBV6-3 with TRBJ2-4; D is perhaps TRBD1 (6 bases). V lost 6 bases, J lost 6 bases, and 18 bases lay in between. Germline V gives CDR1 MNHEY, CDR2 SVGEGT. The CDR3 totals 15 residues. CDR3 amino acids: CASSRLLGGINIQYF. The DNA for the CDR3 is TGTGCCAGCAGCCGACTCCTAGGGGGTATAAACATTCAGTACTTC.

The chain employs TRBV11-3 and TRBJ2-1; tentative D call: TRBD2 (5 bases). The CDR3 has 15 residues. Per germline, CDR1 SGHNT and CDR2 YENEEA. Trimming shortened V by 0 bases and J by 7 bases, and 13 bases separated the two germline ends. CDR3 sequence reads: CASSLEDSGRNEQFF. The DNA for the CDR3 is TGTGCCAGCAGCTTAGAGGACTCAGGCCGAAATGAGCAGTTCTTC.

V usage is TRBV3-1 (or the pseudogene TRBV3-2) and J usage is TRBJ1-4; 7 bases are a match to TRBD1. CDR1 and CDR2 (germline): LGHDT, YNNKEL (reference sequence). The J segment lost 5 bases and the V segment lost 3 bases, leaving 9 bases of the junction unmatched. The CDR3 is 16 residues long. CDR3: CASSQFVGGGNEKLFF. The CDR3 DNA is TGTGCCAGCAGCCAGTTTGTAGGGGGCGGGAATGAAAAACTGTTTTTT.

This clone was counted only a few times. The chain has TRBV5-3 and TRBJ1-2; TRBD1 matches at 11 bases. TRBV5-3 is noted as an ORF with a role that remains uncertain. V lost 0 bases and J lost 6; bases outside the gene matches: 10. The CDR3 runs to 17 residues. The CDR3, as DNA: TGTGCCAGAAGCTTGGGAACCGGGACAGGGGGTCTCGATGGCTACACCTTC. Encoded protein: CARSLGTGTGGLDGYTF.

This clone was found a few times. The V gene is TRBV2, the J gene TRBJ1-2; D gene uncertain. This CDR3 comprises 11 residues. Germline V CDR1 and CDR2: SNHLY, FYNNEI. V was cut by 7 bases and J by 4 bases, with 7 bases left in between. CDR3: CASTAAYGYTF. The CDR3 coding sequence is TGTGCCAGCACAGCCGCCTATGGCTACACCTTC.

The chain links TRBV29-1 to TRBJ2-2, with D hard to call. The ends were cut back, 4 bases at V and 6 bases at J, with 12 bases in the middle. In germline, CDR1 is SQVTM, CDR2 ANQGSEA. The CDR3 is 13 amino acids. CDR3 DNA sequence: TGCAGCGTTGTGGGCAGGTTGTCCGGGGAGCTGTTTTTT. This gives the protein CSVVGRLSGELFF.

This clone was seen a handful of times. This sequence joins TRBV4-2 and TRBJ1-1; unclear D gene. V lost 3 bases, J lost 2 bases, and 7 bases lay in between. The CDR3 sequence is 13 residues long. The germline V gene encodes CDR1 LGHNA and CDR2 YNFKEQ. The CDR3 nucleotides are TGTGCCAGCAGCCACACAGAAAACACTGAAGCTTTCTTT. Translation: CASSHTENTEAFF.

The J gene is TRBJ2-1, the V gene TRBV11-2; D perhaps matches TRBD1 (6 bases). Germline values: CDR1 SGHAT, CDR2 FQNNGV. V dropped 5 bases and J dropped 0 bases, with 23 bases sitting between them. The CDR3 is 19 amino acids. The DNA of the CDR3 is TGTGCCAGCAGCGGGATCACAGGGTCGACTAAGAGCTCCTACAATGAGCAGTTCTTC. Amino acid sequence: CASSGITGSTKSSYNEQFF.

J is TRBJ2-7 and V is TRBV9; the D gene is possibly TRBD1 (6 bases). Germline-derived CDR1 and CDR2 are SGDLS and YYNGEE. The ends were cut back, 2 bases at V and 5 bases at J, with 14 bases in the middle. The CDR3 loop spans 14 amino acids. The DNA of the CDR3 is TGTGCCAGCAGCGTGGGGGCCGTGGCCGACGAGCAGTACTTC. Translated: CASSVGAVADEQYF. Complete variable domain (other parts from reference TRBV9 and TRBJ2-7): DSGVTQTPKHLITATGQRVTLRCSPRSGDLSVYWYQQSLDQGLQFLIQYYNGEERAKGNILERFSAQQFPDLHSELNLSSLELGDSALYFCASSVGAVADEQYFGPGTRLTVT.

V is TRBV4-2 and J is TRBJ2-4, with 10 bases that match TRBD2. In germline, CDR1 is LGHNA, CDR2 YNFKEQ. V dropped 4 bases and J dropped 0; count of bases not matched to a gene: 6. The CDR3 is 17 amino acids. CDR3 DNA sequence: TGTGCCAGCAGCCCTAGCGGGGGCACCTTAGCCAAAAACATTCAGTACTTC. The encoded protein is CASSPSGGTLAKNIQYF.

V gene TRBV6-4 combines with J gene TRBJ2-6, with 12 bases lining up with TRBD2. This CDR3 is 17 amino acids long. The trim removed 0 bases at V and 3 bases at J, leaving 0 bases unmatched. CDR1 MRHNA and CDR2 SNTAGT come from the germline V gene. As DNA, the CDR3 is TGTGCCAGCAGTGACTCGACTAGCGGGGGTGGGGCCAACGTCCTGACTTTC. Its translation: CASSDSTSGGGANVLTF.

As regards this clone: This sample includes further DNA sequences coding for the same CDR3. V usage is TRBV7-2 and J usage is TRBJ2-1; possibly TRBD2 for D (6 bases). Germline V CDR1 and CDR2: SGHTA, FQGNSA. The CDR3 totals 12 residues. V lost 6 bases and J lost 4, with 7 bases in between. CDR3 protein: CASSRGYNEQFF. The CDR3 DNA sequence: TGTGCCAGCAGTCGGGGGTACAATGAGCAGTTCTTC.

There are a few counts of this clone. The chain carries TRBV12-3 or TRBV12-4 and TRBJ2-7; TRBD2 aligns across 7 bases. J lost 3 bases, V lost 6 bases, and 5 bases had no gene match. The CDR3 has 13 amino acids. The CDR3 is CASSRDYNYEQYV. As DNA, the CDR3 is TGTGCCAGCAGCCGGGACTACAACTACGAGCAGTACGTC.

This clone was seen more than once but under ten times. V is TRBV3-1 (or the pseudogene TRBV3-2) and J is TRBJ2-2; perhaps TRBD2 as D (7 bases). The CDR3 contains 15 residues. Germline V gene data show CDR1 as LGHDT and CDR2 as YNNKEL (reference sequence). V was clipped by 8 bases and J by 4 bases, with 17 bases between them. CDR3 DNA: TGTGCCAGCTCGAGGGGGGGTTCCCGCACCGGGGAGCTGTTTTTT. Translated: CASSRGGSRTGELFF.

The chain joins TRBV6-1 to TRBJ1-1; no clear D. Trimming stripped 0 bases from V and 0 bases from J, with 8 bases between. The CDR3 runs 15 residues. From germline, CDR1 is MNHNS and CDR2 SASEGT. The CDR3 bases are TGTGCCAGCAGTGAAGCGCCAATCATGAACACTGAAGCTTTCTTT. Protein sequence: CASSEAPIMNTEAFF.

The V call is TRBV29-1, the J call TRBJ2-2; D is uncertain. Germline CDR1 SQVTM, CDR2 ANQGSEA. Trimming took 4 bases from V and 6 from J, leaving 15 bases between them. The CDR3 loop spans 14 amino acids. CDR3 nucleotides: TGCAGCGTTGGCGTATATGACAAACCCGGGGAGCTGTTTTTT. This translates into CSVGVYDKPGELFF.

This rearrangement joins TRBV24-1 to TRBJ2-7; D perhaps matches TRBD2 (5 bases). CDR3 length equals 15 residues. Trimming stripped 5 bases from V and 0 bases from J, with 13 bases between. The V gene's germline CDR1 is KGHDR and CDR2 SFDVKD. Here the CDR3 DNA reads TGTGCCACCAGTGCCCCGGGGAAAAACTCCTACGAGCAGTACTTC. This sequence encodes CATSAPGKNSYEQYF.

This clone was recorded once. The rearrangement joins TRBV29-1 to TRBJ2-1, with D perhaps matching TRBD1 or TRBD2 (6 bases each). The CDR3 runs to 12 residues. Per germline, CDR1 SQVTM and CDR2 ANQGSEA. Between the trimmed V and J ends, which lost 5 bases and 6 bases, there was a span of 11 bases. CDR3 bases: TGCAGCGTTCATCCGGGGGCCAATGAGCAGTTCTTC. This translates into CSVHPGANEQFF.